Following are 25 T cell receptor beta chains from one sample sequenced in a study of technical replicates of blood from a few donors. Profiling relied on immunoSEQ multiplex PCR, and the TCRdb table lists in-frame clones only, not all of them. The top ten clones hold around 0.37% of a sample with around 70,000 clones, approximately 94% of them seen once. Sequenced sample: T cells isolated from PBMCs. Every receptor here comes from a human donor in good health.

This chain joins TRBV6-6 and TRBJ1-5; 7 bases line up with TRBD1. Trimming at V came to 7 bases and at J to 2 bases, leaving 2 bases not matched to a gene. The germline V gene has CDR1 MNHNY and CDR2 SVGAGI (reference sequence). The CDR3 consists of 13 residues. CDR3 nucleotides: TGTGCCAGCACCGGGACAGGCAATCAGCCCCAGCATTTT. Its protein is CASTGTGNQPQHF.

This clone has just one count. Mismatch with germline at one junction end may stem from a read error. The chain uses TRBV11-1 and TRBJ1-3; D ambiguous. The germline V gene has CDR1 SGHAT and CDR2 FQDESV (reference sequence). The CDR3 loop spans 13 amino acids. The CDR3 coding sequence is TGTGCCAGCAGCGTGACCGATGGAGACACCATATATTTT. This encodes CASSVTDGDTIYF.

This rearrangement joins TRBV2 to TRBJ1-1; D perhaps matches TRBD1 (5 bases). CDR1 SNHLY and CDR2 FYNNEI come from the germline V gene. With 2 bases removed from V and 4 bases from J, the gap between germline ends came to 8 bases. This CDR3 has 13 residues. CDR3 sequence: CASSEQGGTEAFF. The CDR3 DNA reads TGTGCCAGCAGTGAACAGGGAGGCACTGAAGCTTTCTTT.

The V gene is TRBV7-9, the J gene TRBJ2-1; D perhaps matches TRBD2 (5 bases). Trimming took 1 base from V and 0 from J, leaving 16 bases between them. This CDR3 contains 18 residues. Germline values: CDR1 SEHNR, CDR2 FQNEAQ (reference sequence). CDR3: CASSLVGSQTSSYNEQFF. The DNA for the CDR3 is TGTGCCAGCAGCTTAGTAGGCAGCCAAACTAGCTCCTACAATGAGCAGTTCTTC.

The chain has TRBV10-3 and TRBJ1-2, with a possible D match to TRBD1 (5 bases). The CDR3 sequence is 14 residues long. Between the trimmed V and J ends, which lost 11 bases and 3 bases, there was a span of 19 bases. Per the germline V gene, CDR1 is ENHRY and CDR2 is SYGVKD. The CDR3 loop is CAASKDIDDYGYTF. The CDR3 region has the DNA TGTGCCGCGTCTAAGGACATTGACGACTATGGCTACACCTTC.

The chain links TRBV15 to TRBJ2-3, with no clear D. CDR3 length: 16 residues. Trimming pared 5 bases from V and 0 bases from J, leaving 15 bases between. Germline CDR1 LNHNV, CDR2 YYDKDF (reference sequence). CDR3 nucleotides: TGTGCCACCAGCGTATCGGGTGCTCTAAGCACAGATACGCAGTATTTT. This gives the protein CATSVSGALSTDTQYF. Drawing the rest from reference TRBV15 and TRBJ2-3, the complete variable domain is DAMVIQNPRYQVTQFGKPVTLSCSQTLNHNVMYWYQQKSSQAPKLLFHYYDKDFNNEADTPDNFQSRRPNTSFCFLDIRSPGLGDTAMYLCATSVSGALSTDTQYFGPGTRLTVL.

This chain joins TRBV30 and TRBJ2-4, with a possible D match to TRBD2 (6 bases). Germline V CDR1 and CDR2: GTSNPN, SVGIG (reference sequence). This CDR3 region has 17 residues. V lost 3 bases to trimming and J lost 0 bases, with 18 bases between them. Here the CDR3 reads CAWRVFGGTLAKNIQYF. CDR3 in DNA: TGTGCCTGGAGGGTCTTTGGAGGGACGCTAGCCAAAAACATTCAGTACTTC.

The chain couples TRBV6-6 to TRBJ1-5; 7 bases map to TRBD1. The V gene's germline CDR1 is MNHNY and CDR2 SVGAGI (reference sequence). Germline trimming cut 2 bases from V and 7 bases from J; bases unmatched to any gene: 5. This CDR3 has 14 residues. CDR3 region: CASSYPGQVQPQHF. DNA of the CDR3: TGTGCCAGCAGTTACCCCGGACAGGTCCAGCCCCAGCATTTT.

The rearrangement uses TRBV9 and TRBJ2-7, with TRBD2 matching 10 bases. The CDR3 is 14 residues long. The V gene's germline CDR1 is SGDLS and CDR2 YYNGEE. Germline trimming cut 3 bases from V and 2 bases from J; bases unmatched to any gene: 2. This chain's CDR3 is CASSASGSPYEQYF. In nucleotides, the CDR3 is TGTGCCAGCAGCGCTAGCGGGAGTCCCTACGAGCAGTACTTC.

The chain is built from TRBV7-9 and TRBJ2-7; the match to TRBD2 covers 9 bases. This CDR3 region has 17 residues. J was trimmed by 2 bases and V by 5 bases; bases with no gene match: 13. Germline V gene lookup returns CDR1 SEHNR and CDR2 FQNEAQ (reference sequence). This CDR3 reads CASSQYTGLAGPYEQYF. The CDR3 DNA follows: TGTGCCAGCAGCCAATATACCGGGCTAGCGGGACCCTACGAGCAGTACTTC.

This chain connects TRBV10-3 to TRBJ2-1; D is ambiguous. This CDR3 contains 12 residues. Germline CDR1 is ENHRY and CDR2 is SYGVKD. Trimming took 4 bases from V and 9 from J, leaving 10 bases between them. CDR3 sequence reads: CAISVEVGEQFF. The CDR3 DNA reads as TGTGCCATCAGTGTCGAGGTTGGTGAGCAGTTCTTC.

The CDR3 DNA sequence: TGCAGCCCAAACCTGGGACAGCTTAATTCACCCCTCCACTTT. It specifies CSPNLGQLNSPLHF. The J gene is TRBJ1-6, the V gene TRBV29-1; TRBD1 matches at 7 bases. CDR1 is SQVTM and CDR2 is ANQGSEA in the germline V gene. There are 14 residues in the CDR3. J gave up 6 bases and V 8 bases, and 10 bases lay outside the gene matches.

J is TRBJ2-1 and V is TRBV4-2; D might be TRBD2 (5 bases). The CDR3 is made up of 13 amino acids. CDR1 and CDR2 from the germline V gene are LGHNA and YNFKEQ. V dropped 4 bases and J dropped 9 bases, with 13 bases sitting between them. Here the CDR3 reads CASSLIATGEQFF. The CDR3, as DNA: TGTGCCAGCAGCCTTATAGCGACGGGTGAGCAGTTCTTC.

This rearrangement joins TRBV7-2 to TRBJ2-7; 8 bases fit TRBD1. This CDR3 spans 14 amino acids. With 5 bases clipped from V and 3 bases from J, the junction kept 6 bases outside the gene matches. Per germline, CDR1 SGHTA and CDR2 FQGNSA. Written as DNA, the CDR3 is TGTGCCAGCAGCACCGGGACAGGAGTCTACGAGCAGTACTTC. This sequence encodes CASSTGTGVYEQYF.

The V call is TRBV11-2, the J call TRBJ2-1; D perhaps matches TRBD2 (6 bases). Trimming shortened V by 7 bases and J by 7 bases, and 8 bases separated the two germline ends. This CDR3 is built from 11 residues. The germline V gene encodes CDR1 SGHAT and CDR2 FQNNGV. The CDR3 spells CASTGGNEQFF. CDR3 bases: TGTGCCAGCACCGGAGGGAATGAGCAGTTCTTC.

This chain uses TRBV4-1 with TRBJ2-7; D remains unclear. The CDR3 totals 16 residues. Germline CDR1 is MGHRA and CDR2 is YSYEKL. Trimming took off 1 base at V and 0 bases at J, with 13 bases between the two ends. The CDR3 loop reads CASSQGRNPDSYEQYF. The CDR3 DNA sequence: TGCGCCAGCAGCCAAGGGCGGAACCCCGACTCCTACGAGCAGTACTTC.

The chain combines TRBV4-1 with TRBJ2-7; a possible D gene is TRBD2 (7 bases). The CDR3 is 16 residues long. Germline CDR1 MGHRA, CDR2 YSYEKL. V was clipped by 2 bases and J by 6 bases, with 20 bases between them. The CDR3 loop is CASSQLLGGGRGEQYF. The CDR3 region has the DNA TGCGCCAGCAGCCAACTCTTGGGGGGGGGCAGGGGCGAGCAGTACTTC.

The chain recombines TRBV6-5 with TRBJ2-7; 10 bases agree with TRBD1. The CDR3 runs 15 residues. Germline V lookup: CDR1 MNHEY, CDR2 SVGAGI. J was trimmed by 7 bases and V by 0 bases; bases with no gene match: 6. The CDR3 nucleotides are TGTGCCAGCAGTTACTCGACAGGGGGCTTGGGGGAGCAGTACTTC. It specifies CASSYSTGGLGEQYF.

CDR3 bases: TGTGCCAGCATTCCCGGGTTCCTCTATGGCTACACCTTC. It translates to CASIPGFLYGYTF. V and J are TRBV2 and TRBJ1-2; D is undetermined. Germline V gene data show CDR1 as SNHLY and CDR2 as FYNNEI. The V and J ends lost 7 bases and 4 bases respectively, with 13 bases between them. This CDR3 spans 13 amino acids.

The chain uses TRBV7-9 and TRBJ1-5; D is possibly TRBD1 (6 bases). The CDR3 contains 16 residues. V lost 6 bases, J lost 3 bases, and 18 bases lay in between. CDR1 and CDR2 from the germline V gene are SEHNR and FQNEAQ (reference sequence). For the CDR3, the DNA is TGTGCCAGCAGTCAAGGGGCGACAGGTACCAATCAGCCCCAGCATTTT. The encoded protein is CASSQGATGTNQPQHF.

The rearrangement links TRBV30 to TRBJ2-4; 14 bases fit TRBD2. This CDR3 comprises 17 residues. CDR1 GTSNPN and CDR2 SVGIG come from the germline V gene (reference sequence). V lost 3 bases and J lost 3; bases outside the gene matches: 7. This CDR3 reads CAWRPGLAGESKNIQYF. In nucleotides, the CDR3 is TGTGCCTGGAGACCGGGACTAGCGGGAGAGAGCAAAAACATTCAGTACTTC.

V is TRBV4-1 and J is TRBJ1-4; D is perhaps TRBD1 (5 bases). This CDR3 spans 15 amino acids. Germline V gene sequence: CDR1 MGHRA, CDR2 YSYEKL. Trimming took 5 bases from V and 6 from J, leaving 16 bases between them. CDR3 sequence reads: CASSFGGGFDEKLFF. CDR3 DNA: TGCGCCAGCAGCTTTGGTGGGGGGTTTGATGAAAAACTGTTTTTT.

In DNA form, the CDR3 reads TGTGCCAGCAGCCCGGGACAGGGGCCGGGGACCTTC. Its translation is CASSPGQGPGTF. The chain combines TRBV6-4 with TRBJ1-2; 10 nucleotides match TRBD1. Germline assignment: CDR1 MRHNA and CDR2 SNTAGT. CDR3 length equals 12 residues. Trimming took 6 bases from V and 14 from J; bases not matched to a gene: 9.

V and J are TRBV7-9 and TRBJ2-1; no definite D call. This CDR3 region has 15 residues. Trimming removed 1 base at V and 7 bases at J, with 14 bases between. In germline, CDR1 is SEHNR, CDR2 FQNEAQ (reference sequence). CDR3 residues: CASSLGSLLENEQFF. CDR3 bases: TGTGCCAGCAGCTTAGGGTCGCTCCTGGAGAATGAGCAGTTCTTC.

The V and J genes are TRBV7-9 and TRBJ2-5; 10 bases agree with TRBD1. This CDR3 comprises 15 residues. V lost 5 bases to trimming and J lost 0 bases; unmatched junction nucleotides: 3. Germline assignment: CDR1 SEHNR and CDR2 FQNEAQ (reference sequence). The DNA for the CDR3 is TGTGCCAGCAGCCGGGACAGGGGATACCAAGAGACCCAGTACTTC. Translation gives CASSRDRGYQETQYF.